Below, 10 T cell receptor beta chains from the same sample are listed, as sequenced in a study of T cell repertoires in cytomegalovirus infection. TCRdb recomputed calls from the reads with MiXCR, one row per CDR3 protein. The sample records roughly 630,000 distinct CDR3 sequences, 20% to 30% being singletons. Sequences were obtained from CD8+ T cells from PBMCs. All receptors derive from a human donor in good health (CMV status not recorded). Some clones in this sample may be carry-over from other donors' samples.

The chain links TRBV4-1 to TRBJ1-1; D is uncertain. This CDR3 is 15 amino acids long. CDR1 and CDR2 (germline): MGHRA, YSYEKL. V was trimmed by 1 base and J by 1 base, leaving 10 bases between them. The CDR3 DNA sequence: TGCGCCAGCAGCCAAGCTCTGGCAGAGAACACTGAAGCTTTCTTT. Its protein product is CASSQALAENTEAFF.

This clonotype has ten or more counts. The CDR3 sequence is CASSSGTASEAFF. The CDR3 DNA is TGTGCCAGCAGTTCCGGGACAGCTTCCGAAGCTTTCTTT. The chain recombines TRBV6-6 with TRBJ1-1; 7 bases line up with TRBD1. Germline trimming cut 4 bases from V and 8 bases from J; bases unmatched to any gene: 7. Germline V gene data show CDR1 as MNHNY and CDR2 as SVGAGI (reference sequence). This CDR3 has 13 residues.

This clonotype was observed at least ten times. The chain uses TRBV7-9 and TRBJ1-4; 7 bases agree with TRBD1. Germline-derived CDR1 and CDR2 are SEHNR and FQNEAQ (reference sequence). The CDR3 spans 15 residues. V gave up 5 bases and J gave up 5 bases; unmatched junction bases: 8. The CDR3 coding sequence is TGTGCCAGCAGCGTACCGGGACAGTCCAATGAAAAACTGTTTTTT. Translated: CASSVPGQSNEKLFF. The whole variable domain, filled in from reference TRBV7-9 and TRBJ1-4, reads DTGVSQNPRHKITKRGQNVTFRCDPISEHNRLYWYRQTLGQGPEFLTYFQNEAQLEKSRLLSDRFSAERPKGSFSTLEIQRTEQGDSAMYLCASSVPGQSNEKLFFGSGTQLSVL.

The chain links TRBV29-1 to TRBJ1-1; TRBD1 might be the D (6 bases). Trimming cost V 6 bases and J 1 base, with 12 bases left between them. Germline CDR1 reads SQVTM; CDR2 reads ANQGSEA. The CDR3 contains 13 residues. In nucleotides, the CDR3 is TGCAGCGTGGGGGGGCGCGGGAACACTGAAGCTTTCTTT. This sequence encodes CSVGGRGNTEAFF.

The chain links TRBV19 to TRBJ2-3; maybe TRBD1 (5 bases). Germline CDR1 LNHDA, CDR2 SQIVND (reference sequence). Trimming pared 5 bases from V and 2 bases from J, leaving 14 bases between. The CDR3 has 15 amino acids. The CDR3 DNA is TGTGCCAGTAGTCCCCCGGCAGGGCACACAGATACGCAGTATTTT. It specifies CASSPPAGHTDTQYF.

This clonotype has a count of ten or more. The chain has TRBV7-2 and TRBJ2-5; TRBD2 agrees at 9 bases. The V and J ends lost 2 bases and 2 bases, in that order; junction bases with no gene match: 3. Germline CDR1 is SGHTA and CDR2 is FQGNSA. The CDR3 is made up of 15 amino acids. In nucleotides, the CDR3 is TGTGCCAGCAGCTTAAGCGGGGGGCGACAAGAGACCCAGTACTTC. Protein sequence: CASSLSGGRQETQYF.

V and J are TRBV4-1 and TRBJ1-5; 7 bases align to TRBD1. V was clipped by 3 bases and J by 6 bases; unmatched bases: 5. The CDR3 consists of 14 residues. Germline loops: CDR1 MGHRA, CDR2 YSYEKL. CDR3 in amino acids: CASSHDRELQPQHF. In DNA, the CDR3 is TGCGCCAGCAGCCATGACAGGGAGCTTCAGCCCCAGCATTTT.

This clonotype was seen only a few times. The V call is TRBV28, the J call TRBJ2-1, with D possibly being TRBD1 (5 bases). Germline V gene lookup returns CDR1 MDHEN and CDR2 SYDVKM. The germline V and J ends were trimmed by 3 bases and 8 bases, with 17 bases remaining between them. The CDR3 is 15 residues long. The CDR3 is CASSFRVSGRDEQFF. The DNA for the CDR3 is TGTGCCAGCAGTTTCAGAGTGTCGGGCAGGGATGAGCAGTTCTTC.

The chain is built from TRBV28 and TRBJ1-2, with 8 bases fitting TRBD1. Germline V gene lookup returns CDR1 MDHEN and CDR2 SYDVKM. The CDR3 length is 15 residues. With 3 bases clipped from V and 3 bases from J, the junction kept 6 bases outside the gene matches. Here the CDR3 reads CASSFRGLADYGYTF. CDR3 DNA sequence: TGTGCCAGCAGTTTCAGGGGGCTAGCGGACTATGGCTACACCTTC.

This clonotype has at least ten counts. The chain combines TRBV7-6 with TRBJ2-5; D remains unclear. Germline CDR1 is SGHVS and CDR2 is FNYEAQ. The V end was cut by 5 bases, the J end by 5 bases, with 12 bases between. This CDR3 has 13 amino acids. CDR3 loop: CASSKLFWETQYF. The CDR3 DNA reads as TGTGCCAGCAGCAAGTTGTTTTGGGAGACCCAGTACTTC.